This is a list of T cell receptor beta chains from one sample in a study of cytomegalovirus exposure and HLA in healthy donors. Here immunoSEQ multiplex PCR was the method, and the copy in TCRdb shows in-frame clones only, minus some. This table has about 280,000 clones, approximately 90% appearing once. The source material was PBMCs. The receptors shown here come from a woman younger than 35 in good health and CMV-seronegative. Each CDR3 is given with its conserved first and last residue. D genes are given only for firm matches. The listing skips clone size in some rows; elsewhere it reads once, few, many or a size class.

J: TRBJ2-7; size: NA; D: TRBD1; V: TRBV6-6; CDR3: CASRGTVATYEQYF; DNA: TGTGCCAGCAGGGGGACAGTCGCCACCTACGAGCAGTACTTC
J: TRBJ2-3; size: NA; D: TRBD2; V: TRBV5-1; CDR3: CASSPFLAGGLRDTQYF; DNA: TGCGCCAGCAGTCCTTTTTTAGCGGGGGGCCTCCGGGATACGCAGTATTTT
J: TRBJ1-2; size: NA; D: NA; V: TRBV7-9; CDR3: CSSSPAGERNYGYTF; DNA: TGTTCCAGCAGCCCTGCCGGGGAGAGGAACTATGGCTACACCTTC
J: TRBJ2-1; size: NA; D: NA; V: TRBV9; CDR3: CASSASINEQFF; DNA: TGTGCCAGCAGCGCCTCTATCAATGAGCAGTTCTTC
J: TRBJ2-7; size: once; D: NA; V: TRBV6-5; CDR3: CASSYSAATDEQYF; DNA: TGTGCCAGCAGTTACTCCGCCGCCACGGACGAGCAGTACTTC
J: TRBJ1-2; size: NA; D: NA; V: TRBV30; CDR3: CAWSGKGVGYGYTF; DNA: TGTGCCTGGAGTGGAAAAGGGGTAGGCTATGGCTACACCTTC
J: TRBJ2-5; size: NA; D: NA; V: TRBV11-2; CDR3: CASSLQQGYQETQYF; DNA: TGTGCCAGCAGCCTACAACAGGGATATCAAGAGACCCAGTACTTC
J: TRBJ1-2; size: NA; D: NA; V: TRBV15; CDR3: CATSRSGYNYGYTF; DNA: TGTGCCACCAGCAGATCGGGTTACAACTATGGCTACACCTTC
J: TRBJ2-7; size: few; D: TRBD2; V: TRBV30; CDR3: CAFRARRGGSYEQYF; DNA: TGTGCCTTTCGGGCCCGGCGGGGGGGCTCCTACGAGCAGTACTTC
J: TRBJ2-3; size: NA; D: TRBD2; V: TRBV9; CDR3: CASSVDGGATSTDTQYF; DNA: TGTGCCAGCAGCGTAGACGGGGGGGCAACTAGCACAGATACGCAGTATTTT
J: TRBJ1-4; size: NA; D: TRBD1; V: TRBV7-2; CDR3: CASSPGGFNEKLFF; DNA: TGTGCCAGCAGCCCAGGGGGGTTCAATGAAAAACTGTTTTTT
J: TRBJ2-3; size: once; D: NA; V: TRBV25-1; CDR3: CASSRPSEADTQYF; DNA: TGTGCCAGCAGTCGGCCTAGCGAGGCAGATACGCAGTATTTT
J: TRBJ2-1; size: NA; D: NA; V: TRBV5-1; CDR3: CASSFTYDGNNEQFF; DNA: TGCGCCAGCAGCTTTACCTATGACGGGAACAATGAGCAGTTCTTC
J: TRBJ2-5; size: NA; D: NA; V: TRBV9; CDR3: CASSAGQETQYF; DNA: TGTGCCAGCAGCGCCGGCCAAGAGACCCAGTACTTC
J: TRBJ2-2; size: NA; D: TRBD2; V: TRBV4-1; CDR3: CASSYRTSGATGELFF; DNA: TGCGCCAGCAGCTATCGGACTAGCGGGGCCACCGGGGAGCTGTTTTTT
J: TRBJ1-4; size: NA; D: NA; V: TRBV5-1; CDR3: CASSLEPGTLEKLFF; DNA: TGCGCCAGCAGCTTGGAACCCGGGACACTCGAAAAACTGTTTTTT
J: TRBJ1-1; size: NA; D: NA; V: TRBV10-3; CDR3: CAISDGRSTEAFF; DNA: TGTGCCATCAGTGATGGGAGAAGCACTGAAGCTTTCTTT
J: TRBJ1-3; size: NA; D: TRBD1; V: TRBV4-1; CDR3: CASSQPTGAGNTIYF; DNA: TGCGCCAGCAGCCAACCGACAGGGGCTGGAAACACCATATATTTT
J: TRBJ1-1; size: NA; D: TRBD1; V: TRBV7-9; CDR3: CSSSFGTEGTEAFF; DNA: TGTTCCAGCAGCTTCGGGACAGAGGGCACTGAAGCTTTCTTT
J: TRBJ1-4; size: few; D: NA; V: TRBV5-1; CDR3: CASSLAGLDEKLFF; DNA: TGCGCCAGCAGCTTAGCGGGACTAGATGAAAAACTGTTTTTT
J: TRBJ2-1; size: NA; D: NA; V: TRBV4-2; CDR3: CASSQERGGRYEQFF; DNA: TGTGCCAGCAGCCAAGAGAGGGGGGGCCGGTACGAGCAGTTCTTC
J: TRBJ2-7; size: NA; D: TRBD1; V: TRBV5-1; CDR3: CASSLGGTGVSYEQYF; DNA: TGCGCCAGCAGCTTGGGCGGGACAGGTGTCTCCTACGAGCAGTACTTC
J: TRBJ1-4; size: NA; D: TRBD1; V: TRBV6-1; CDR3: CASSEGAGNEKLFF; DNA: TGTGCCAGCAGCGAGGGGGCAGGGAATGAAAAACTGTTTTTT
J: TRBJ1-5; size: NA; D: TRBD1; V: TRBV4-1; CDR3: CASSQGGDRGHQPQHF; DNA: TGCGCCAGCAGCCAAGGGGGGGACAGGGGACATCAGCCCCAGCATTTT
J: TRBJ2-3; size: NA; D: NA; V: TRBV11-1; CDR3: CASSFSSAPLRALGDTQYF; DNA: TGTGCCAGCAGCTTCTCATCCGCCCCGCTCAGGGCCCTCGGAGATACGCAGTATTTT
J: TRBJ1-1; size: NA; D: NA; V: TRBV7-8; CDR3: CASSLEYRRDTEAFF; DNA: TGTGCCAGCAGCTTAGAGTACCGGAGGGACACTGAAGCTTTCTTT
J: TRBJ2-7; size: NA; D: TRBD1; V: TRBV27; CDR3: CASSVGQTYEQYF; DNA: TGTGCCAGCAGTGTGGGACAGACCTACGAGCAGTACTTC
J: TRBJ1-1; size: NA; D: NA; V: TRBV6-6; CDR3: CASSYGPNTEAFF; DNA: TGTGCCAGCAGTTACGGCCCGAACACTGAAGCTTTCTTT
J: TRBJ2-3; size: NA; D: NA; V: TRBV9; CDR3: CASSSRTETDTQYF; DNA: TGTGCCAGCAGCTCCCGGACAGAAACAGATACGCAGTATTTT
J: TRBJ2-7; size: NA; D: NA; V: TRBV6-6; CDR3: CASRSQLVTRVYEQYF; DNA: TGTGCCAGCAGGTCCCAGCTGGTGACTAGGGTCTACGAGCAGTACTTC
J: TRBJ2-7; size: NA; D: TRBD2; V: TRBV9; CDR3: CASSPRTSGGAQYF; DNA: TGTGCCAGCAGCCCACGGACTAGCGGGGGCGCACAGTACTTC
J: TRBJ1-2; size: NA; D: NA; V: TRBV19; CDR3: CASSRTRGPGTYGYTF; DNA: TGTGCCAGTAGTCGGACCAGGGGCCCCGGGACCTATGGCTACACCTTC
J: TRBJ1-2; size: NA; D: NA; V: TRBV2; CDR3: CASSEASPGGETF; DNA: TGTGCCAGCAGTGAAGCCTCCCCGGGCGGGGAAACCTTC
J: TRBJ2-2; size: NA; D: NA; V: TRBV2; CDR3: CASSMELTAPETGELFF; DNA: TGTGCCAGCAGTATGGAGTTGACCGCCCCTGAAACCGGGGAGCTGTTTTTT
J: TRBJ2-5; size: NA; D: TRBD2; V: TRBV5-6; CDR3: CASRPGLESRAETQYF; DNA: TGTGCCAGCAGACCGGGACTAGAGAGCCGAGCAGAGACCCAGTACTTC
J: TRBJ1-2; size: NA; D: NA; V: TRBV4-2; CDR3: CASSQESGSYTF; DNA: TGTGCCAGCAGCCAAGAGTCGGGAAGTTACACCTTC
J: TRBJ2-1; size: NA; D: TRBD2; V: TRBV10-3; CDR3: CAIGIAGYNEQFF; DNA: TGTGCCATCGGGATAGCGGGGTACAATGAGCAGTTCTTC
J: TRBJ1-1; size: NA; D: NA; V: TRBV6-1; CDR3: CASSLREAFF; DNA: TGTGCCAGCAGTTTGAGGGAAGCTTTCTTT
J: TRBJ1-5; size: NA; D: NA; V: TRBV2; CDR3: CASNYRENQPQHF; DNA: TGTGCCAGCAATTACAGGGAGAATCAGCCCCAGCATTTT
J: TRBJ1-2; size: NA; D: TRBD1; V: TRBV29-1; CDR3: CSVEGGTGRYGYTF; DNA: TGCAGCGTTGAGGGGGGGACAGGGCGCTATGGCTACACCTTC
J: TRBJ1-5; size: NA; D: NA; V: TRBV6-5; CDR3: CASSYSGQTNQPQHF; DNA: TGTGCCAGCAGTTACTCAGGACAGACCAATCAGCCCCAGCATTTT
J: TRBJ2-2; size: NA; D: TRBD1; V: TRBV7-9; CDR3: CSSSPDRSTGELFF; DNA: TGTTCCAGCAGCCCGGACAGGAGTACCGGGGAGCTGTTTTTT
J: TRBJ1-2; size: NA; D: NA; V: TRBV11-2; CDR3: CASSLDLSRQAYGYTF; DNA: TGTGCCAGCAGCTTAGATCTAAGTCGCCAGGCCTATGGCTACACCTTC
J: TRBJ2-2; size: NA; D: NA; V: TRBV4-1; CDR3: CASSRGRGGEARGHTGELFF; DNA: TGCGCCAGCAGCCGAGGAAGAGGAGGGGAGGCAAGGGGTCACACCGGGGAGCTGTTTTTT
J: TRBJ2-5; size: few; D: NA; V: TRBV6-5; CDR3: CASWPGHHQETQYF; DNA: TGTGCCAGCTGGCCGGGACATCACCAAGAGACCCAGTACTTC
J: TRBJ1-1; size: NA; D: NA; V: TRBV5-4; CDR3: CASSLLGRNTEAFF; DNA: TGTGCCAGCAGCTTGTTGGGGAGGAACACTGAAGCTTTCTTT
J: TRBJ2-7; size: NA; D: NA; V: TRBV15; CDR3: CATSTTGSPLYEQYF; DNA: TGTGCCACCAGCACCACCGGGAGTCCTCTCTACGAGCAGTACTTC
J: TRBJ2-2; size: NA; D: TRBD1; V: TRBV27; CDR3: CASTLTGENTGELFF; DNA: TGTGCCAGCACTCTGACAGGGGAGAACACCGGGGAGCTGTTTTTT
J: TRBJ2-2; size: NA; D: TRBD1; V: TRBV2; CDR3: CASSEVLRYRGRVGELFF; DNA: TGTGCCAGCAGTGAAGTACTTCGTTATAGGGGGCGCGTCGGGGAGCTGTTTTTT
J: TRBJ1-2; size: once; D: NA; V: TRBV11-2; CDR3: CASSAGWRDDGYTF; DNA: TGTGCCAGCAGCGCCGGGTGGAGGGATGACGGCTACACCTTC
J: TRBJ1-2; size: NA; D: NA; V: TRBV9; CDR3: CASSVNPGQHGYTF; DNA: TGTGCCAGCAGCGTTAACCCGGGACAACATGGCTACACCTTC
J: TRBJ2-5; size: NA; D: TRBD1; V: TRBV25-1; CDR3: CASSELTGQEGETQYF; DNA: TGTGCCAGCAGTGAATTAACGGGACAGGAGGGAGAGACCCAGTACTTC
J: TRBJ1-3; size: NA; D: TRBD1; V: TRBV6-5; CDR3: CASSYSGTASGNTIYF; DNA: TGTGCCAGCAGTTACTCGGGGACAGCATCTGGAAACACCATATATTTT
J: TRBJ2-3; size: NA; D: TRBD2; V: TRBV11-2; CDR3: CASSLRGGHTDTQYF; DNA: TGTGCCAGCAGCTTACGGGGGGGCCACACAGATACGCAGTATTTT
J: TRBJ1-5; size: NA; D: TRBD1; V: TRBV6-1; CDR3: CGAQGTYSNQPQHF; DNA: TGTGGCGCACAGGGGACCTATAGCAATCAGCCCCAGCATTTT
J: TRBJ1-2; size: NA; D: TRBD1; V: TRBV28; CDR3: CAGQEGSGYTF; DNA: TGTGCCGGACAGGAGGGCAGCGGCTACACCTTC
J: TRBJ2-5; size: NA; D: TRBD1; V: TRBV2; CDR3: CASRPRTGKETQYF; DNA: TGTGCCAGCCGACCTAGGACAGGCAAAGAGACCCAGTACTTC